A single sample is the source of the 15 T cell receptor beta chains below, sequenced in a study of blood T cell repertoires in COVID-19. Measured with immunoSEQ multiplex PCR; TCRdb has only the in-frame clones, and not every one. The sample lists roughly 77,000 clones; roughly 85% were seen once. The sample consisted of peripheral blood. The receptors originated from a man aged 60 to 69 with active or convalescent COVID-19.

The rearrangement joins TRBV5-4 to TRBJ2-2; TRBD1 matches at 8 bases. Trimming at V came to 2 bases and at J to 0 bases, leaving 3 bases not matched to a gene. The CDR3 length is 16 residues. CDR1 and CDR2 from the germline V gene are SGHNT and YYREEE (reference sequence). CDR3 sequence: CASSFDRGTNTGELFF. In nucleotides, the CDR3 is TGTGCCAGCAGCTTCGACAGGGGCACGAACACCGGGGAGCTGTTTTTT.

This clone showed up just once. The chain has TRBV7-9 and TRBJ1-1; possible D gene TRBD1, 6 bases. The germline CDR1 and CDR2 sequences are SEHNR and FQNEAQ (reference sequence). Trimming took off 1 base at V and 5 bases at J, with 8 bases between the two ends. The CDR3 runs 13 residues. The CDR3 spells CASSLDRATEAFF. The CDR3 nucleotides read TGTGCCAGCAGCTTAGACAGGGCTACTGAAGCTTTCTTT.

This clone showed up just once. The V call is TRBV28, the J call TRBJ2-7; 7 bases map to TRBD2. V gave up 6 bases and J gave up 6 bases; unmatched junction bases: 14. Germline V gene data show CDR1 as MDHEN and CDR2 as SYDVKM. CDR3 size: 15 residues. CDR3 sequence reads: CASSRAGEGFGEQYF. Written as DNA, the CDR3 is TGTGCCAGCAGCCGGGCCGGGGAGGGTTTCGGCGAGCAGTACTTC.

This clone came up a few times. The chain uses TRBV28 and TRBJ1-4, with 7 bases matching TRBD1. CDR3 length equals 13 residues. Per germline, CDR1 MDHEN and CDR2 SYDVKM. Trimming took 8 bases from V and 4 from J; bases not matched to a gene: 4. The CDR3, as DNA: TGTGCCAGCCAGGGACAGAATAATGAAAAACTGTTTTTT. This gives the protein CASQGQNNEKLFF.

This clone showed up just once. V is TRBV6-5 and J is TRBJ1-4, with a tentative D call TRBD1 (5 bases). The CDR3 consists of 14 residues. Trimming took off 6 bases at V and 1 base at J, with 9 bases between the two ends. Germline CDR1 is MNHEY and CDR2 is SVGAGI. The CDR3 spells CASREGLTNEKLFF. CDR3 in DNA: TGTGCCAGCAGAGAGGGACTAACTAATGAAAAACTGTTTTTT.

V gene TRBV10-3 combines with J gene TRBJ2-7; the match to TRBD2 covers 10 bases. Germline-derived CDR1 and CDR2 are ENHRY and SYGVKD. The CDR3 totals 16 residues. V lost 4 bases, J lost 3 bases, and 9 bases stayed unmatched. DNA for the CDR3: TGTGCCATCAGTGGGGGACCTAGCGGGGGATTCTACGAGCAGTACTTC. Protein: CAISGGPSGGFYEQYF.

The chain carries TRBV4-2 and TRBJ2-1; TRBD2 matches 9 bases. CDR1 and CDR2 from the germline V gene are LGHNA and YNFKEQ. V lost 1 base and J lost 7; bases outside the gene matches: 5. This CDR3 has 15 residues. The CDR3 loop reads CASSQAAGGQNEQFF. CDR3 bases: TGTGCCAGCAGCCAAGCGGCGGGGGGGCAAAATGAGCAGTTCTTC.

The V and J genes are TRBV2 and TRBJ1-6, with 9 bases fitting TRBD1. The CDR3 covers 17 residues. V dropped 6 bases and J dropped 9; count of bases not matched to a gene: 15. Looked up from germline, CDR1 is SNHLY and CDR2 is FYNNEI. The CDR3 DNA reads TGTGCCAGCAGCCCTACCGAATCCGGGACAGGGACTTCACCCCTCCACTTT. Encoded protein: CASSPTESGTGTSPLHF.

The chain has TRBV5-6 and TRBJ1-1; D gene unclear. The CDR3 length is 10 residues. V lost 4 bases, J lost 9 bases, and 7 bases lay in between. From germline, CDR1 is SGHDT and CDR2 YYEEEE. CDR3 sequence: CASSPIQAFF. The CDR3 nucleotides are TGTGCCAGCAGCCCAATCCAAGCTTTCTTT.

The rearrangement uses TRBV5-1 and TRBJ1-2; 8 bases match TRBD1. Trimming took 1 base from V and 6 from J; bases not matched to a gene: 5. Looked up from germline, CDR1 is SGHRS and CDR2 is YFSETQ. The CDR3 runs 14 residues. The chain's CDR3 is CASSLPQGANGYTF. DNA of the CDR3: TGCGCCAGCAGCTTGCCCCAGGGGGCAAATGGCTACACCTTC. Complete variable domain (other parts from reference TRBV5-1 and TRBJ1-2): KAGVTQTPRYLIKTRGQQVTLSCSPISGHRSVSWYQQTPGQGLQFLFEYFSETQRNKGNFPGRFSGRQFSNSRSEMNVSTLELGDSALYLCASSLPQGANGYTFGSGTRLTVV.

The chain is built from TRBV13 and TRBJ2-3; TRBD1 aligns across 8 bases. The V and J ends lost 4 bases and 1 base, in that order; junction bases with no gene match: 1. CDR1 and CDR2 from the germline V gene are PRHDT and FYEKMQ (reference sequence). The length of the CDR3 is 14 residues. The CDR3, as DNA: TGTGCCAGCAGCTCGACAGGGGGCACAGATACGCAGTATTTT. Its translation: CASSSTGGTDTQYF.

A single count supports this clone. J is TRBJ2-7 and V is TRBV7-9; 8 nucleotides align to TRBD2. Germline V CDR1 and CDR2: SEHNR, FQNEAQ (reference sequence). This CDR3 has 17 residues. V dropped 2 bases and J dropped 3; count of bases not matched to a gene: 12. This chain's CDR3 is CASSLSSGGLENYEQYF. The CDR3 nucleotides are TGTGCCAGCAGCTTATCCTCGGGGGGACTAGAGAACTACGAGCAGTACTTC.

This rearrangement joins TRBV6-5 to TRBJ2-6; perhaps TRBD1 as D (5 bases). V was pared by 7 bases and J by 0 bases, with 10 bases between. Germline lookup yields CDR1 MNHEY and CDR2 SVGAGI. The CDR3 has 15 residues. CDR3 loop: CASNRQSSGANVLTF. DNA of the CDR3: TGTGCCAGCAACAGGCAGAGCTCTGGGGCCAACGTCCTGACTTTC.

V gene TRBV27 combines with J gene TRBJ2-5; TRBD2 might be the D (6 bases). The CDR3 contains 15 residues. Between the trimmed V and J ends, which lost 0 bases and 5 bases, there was a span of 13 bases. The germline V gene has CDR1 MNHEY and CDR2 SMNVEV (reference sequence). The CDR3 loop is CASSLSLGGRETQYF. The CDR3 DNA follows: TGTGCCAGCAGTTTATCTCTGGGTGGGAGGGAGACCCAGTACTTC.

The chain links TRBV9 to TRBJ1-1; 8 positions agree with TRBD1. V shed 4 bases, J shed 8 bases, and the junction held 7 bases outside the gene matches. The CDR3 contains 13 residues. CDR1 SGDLS and CDR2 YYNGEE come from the germline V gene. The CDR3 DNA reads as TGTGCCAGCAGCCCAGGACAGGGACAAGAAGCTTTCTTT. Translated: CASSPGQGQEAFF.